The 27 T cell receptor beta chains in this list originate from one sample, sequenced in a study of T cells in Graves' hyperthyroidism and ophthalmopathy. RNA transcripts served as the template for amplifying TCR beta CDR3 regions. Primed by the HTBI set, a first-round RT-PCR was run on the TCR CDR3. MiXCR, run by TCRdb on the multiplex PCR reads, gives a single entry per CDR3 protein. This table holds 250,000 to 300,000 distinct CDR3 sequences, about 18% found once. Sequences were obtained from blood. The receptors were gathered from a woman in her sixties with Graves' ophthalmopathy.

This chain joins TRBV7-9 and TRBJ2-5; D is undetermined. The germline V gene has CDR1 SEHNR and CDR2 FQNEAQ (reference sequence). Deletions cut 6 bases from V and 3 bases from J, with 20 bases between. The CDR3 covers 16 residues. Here the CDR3 reads CASSPIRVKSKETQYF. CDR3 sequence (DNA): TGTGCCAGCAGTCCGATAAGGGTAAAATCTAAAGAGACCCAGTACTTC.

This clonotype has just a few counts. The gene calls are TRBV18 and TRBJ1-3; 10 bases match TRBD1. Trimming took 5 bases from V and 4 from J; bases not matched to a gene: 5. The CDR3 runs to 15 residues. Germline lookup yields CDR1 KGHSH and CDR2 LQKENI. The CDR3 is CASSETGGTGNTIYF. CDR3 bases: TGTGCCAGCTCAGAGACAGGGGGCACCGGAAACACCATATATTTT.

This clonotype was picked up a small number of times. The chain joins TRBV7-6 to TRBJ2-3; either TRBD1 or TRBD2 may fit D (5 bases each). This CDR3 comprises 12 residues. Germline V CDR1 and CDR2: SGHVS, FNYEAQ. V lost 5 bases, J lost 10 bases, and 13 bases lay in between. CDR3 amino acids: CASSPRGLAQYF. The CDR3 DNA sequence: TGTGCCAGCAGCCCCCGGGGCCTGGCGCAGTATTTT.

This clonotype appeared a few times. A read error may explain this, as a much larger clone is one base away. This CDR3 fails to terminate in the conserved phenylalanine or tryptophan, so it likely reflects a read error. The rearrangement joins TRBV6-2 or TRBV6-3 to TRBJ1-2, with no clear D. The germline V gene has CDR1 MNHEY and CDR2 SVGEGT. The CDR3 consists of 15 residues. V lost 4 bases, J lost 0 bases, and 12 bases lay in between. The CDR3 reads CASSSPDTSNYGYTL. CDR3 in DNA: TGTGCCAGCAGTTCTCCTGATACATCTAACTATGGCTACACCTTA.

Ten or more counts support this clonotype. The chain carries TRBV27 and TRBJ1-2; TRBD1 aligns across 8 bases. The ends lost 7 bases at V and 4 bases at J; junction bases unmatched: 5. The CDR3 runs to 13 residues. In germline, CDR1 is MNHEY, CDR2 SMNVEV (reference sequence). The CDR3 region is CASTAGGGYGYTF. CDR3 nucleotide sequence: TGTGCCAGCACGGCAGGGGGCGGCTATGGCTACACCTTC.

This clonotype turned up a few times. The chain is built from TRBV5-6 and TRBJ2-3; no reliable D call. Germline loops: CDR1 SGHDT, CDR2 YYEEEE. This CDR3 contains 15 residues. V lost 4 bases, J lost 4 bases, and 16 bases lay in between. The chain's CDR3 is CASSPFWVAADTQYF. CDR3 nucleotides: TGTGCCAGCAGCCCTTTTTGGGTAGCTGCAGATACGCAGTATTTT.

This clonotype was picked up a small number of times. The J gene is TRBJ2-6, the V gene TRBV5-1; D unresolved. Per germline, CDR1 SGHRS and CDR2 YFSETQ. Trimming took off 0 bases at V and 0 bases at J, with 7 bases between the two ends. This CDR3 contains 16 residues. The DNA of the CDR3 is TGCGCCAGCAGCTTGGCGGGTTTCTCTGGGGCCAACGTCCTGACTTTC. Its translation: CASSLAGFSGANVLTF.

This clonotype was detected ten times or more. This chain links TRBV12-3 or TRBV12-4 with TRBJ2-5; 11 bases agree with TRBD2. V lost 8 bases to trimming and J lost 5 bases; unmatched junction nucleotides: 19. This CDR3 region has 18 residues. The CDR3 sequence: CASGRLAGSGGPRETQYF. In DNA form, the CDR3 reads TGTGCCAGCGGTAGACTAGCGGGAAGTGGGGGGCCAAGGGAGACCCAGTACTTC.

This clonotype was recorded only once. The V and J genes are TRBV15 and TRBJ2-3, with D possibly being TRBD1 (5 bases). The CDR3 sequence is 15 residues long. The germline gives CDR1 LNHNV, CDR2 YYDKDF (reference sequence). V lost 6 bases and J lost 0, with 13 bases in between. The DNA of the CDR3 is TGTGCCACCAGTGACCCCAGGGCTAGCACAGATACGCAGTATTTT. Its protein is CATSDPRASTDTQYF.

This clonotype was seen at least ten times. The chain links TRBV12-3 or TRBV12-4 to TRBJ1-2, with a possible D match to TRBD1 (5 bases). CDR3 length equals 13 residues. V lost 3 bases, J lost 2 bases, and 7 bases lay in between. CDR3 in DNA: TGTGCCAGCAGTTTTCAGGGAAACTATGGCTACACCTTC. Translated, it gives CASSFQGNYGYTF.

This clonotype has at least ten counts. The rearrangement joins TRBV6-2 or TRBV6-3 to TRBJ1-1; tentatively, D is TRBD1 (5 bases). The V and J ends lost 7 bases and 5 bases respectively, with 11 bases between them. The germline V gene encodes CDR1 MNHEY and CDR2 SVGEGT. The CDR3 runs to 12 residues. DNA of the CDR3: TGTGCCAGCAAAGCAGGGCGGACTGAAGCTTTCTTT. It codes for CASKAGRTEAFF.

This clonotype has only a few counts. Its ends do not fully match the called genes, so a read error is possible. The chain is built from TRBV5-1 and TRBJ2-2, with D perhaps TRBD1 or TRBD2 (5 bases each). Looked up from germline, CDR1 is SGHRS and CDR2 is YFSETQ. The CDR3 has 15 residues. The CDR3 nucleotides read TGCGCCAGCACTCGCAGGGTAGGCGACACCGGGGAACTGTTTTTT. This translates into CASTRRVGDTGELFF.

There are many counts of this clonotype. V gene TRBV5-6 combines with J gene TRBJ2-3; possibly TRBD2 for D (5 bases). Germline loops: CDR1 SGHDT, CDR2 YYEEEE. This CDR3 is 16 amino acids long. V lost 2 bases, J lost 4 bases, and 17 bases lay in between. The CDR3 region is CASSFPIRTEADTQYF. CDR3 nucleotide sequence: TGTGCCAGCAGCTTCCCGATACGGACTGAAGCAGATACGCAGTATTTT.

This clonotype has more than one count but fewer than ten. The rearrangement links TRBV20-1 to TRBJ2-1; perhaps TRBD2 as D (6 bases). Germline V gene data show CDR1 as DFQATT and CDR2 as SNEGSKA (reference sequence). This CDR3 is built from 16 residues. V was shortened by 3 bases and J by 2 bases, with 17 bases between the two germline ends. As DNA, the CDR3 is TGCAGTGCTAGCCCGTCGGGGCAGCGGGCCTACAATGAGCAGTTCTTC. Its protein is CSASPSGQRAYNEQFF.

This clonotype was counted many times. The J gene is TRBJ1-5, the V gene TRBV12-3 or TRBV12-4; a possible D gene is TRBD1 (6 bases). The CDR3 contains 15 residues. With 4 bases removed from V and 7 bases from J, the gap between germline ends came to 17 bases. The CDR3 DNA reads TGTGCCAGCAGTTCACGCCGAGGGGGAGGACAGCCCCAGCATTTT. Translation: CASSSRRGGGQPQHF.

This clonotype has only a few counts. The chain couples TRBV6-1 to TRBJ2-6; a possible D gene is TRBD1 (5 bases). V was trimmed by 5 bases and J by 1 base, leaving 15 bases between them. Germline V CDR1 and CDR2: MNHNS, SASEGT. CDR3 length: 17 residues. In nucleotides, the CDR3 is TGTGCCAGCAGTTTACAGGTTCCTATTTCTGGGGCCAACGTCCTGACTTTC. It specifies CASSLQVPISGANVLTF.

The sample holds many counts of this clonotype. The CDR3 here is CASSPGGRGETQYF. The CDR3 nucleotides read TGTGCCAGCAGCCCTGGGGGGCGCGGTGAGACCCAGTACTTC. V and J are TRBV7-7 and TRBJ2-5; D assignment may be TRBD1 or TRBD2 (6 bases each). Trimming cost V 5 bases and J 5 bases, with 15 bases left between them. CDR1 and CDR2 (germline): SSHAT, FNYEAQ (reference sequence). The CDR3 contains 14 residues.

This clonotype was seen repeatedly, ten times or more. This chain uses TRBV20-1 with TRBJ1-2; tentatively, D is TRBD1 (5 bases). This CDR3 comprises 15 residues. Trimming cost V 3 bases and J 4 bases, with 18 bases left between them. Germline loops: CDR1 DFQATT, CDR2 SNEGSKA (reference sequence). CDR3 region: CSASPPGPEGYGYTF. As DNA, the CDR3 is TGCAGTGCTAGTCCGCCGGGGCCCGAGGGCTATGGCTACACCTTC.

This clonotype was detected ten times or more. The genes are TRBV13 and TRBJ2-7; no clear D gene. Trimming stripped 2 bases from V and 2 bases from J, with 7 bases between. The CDR3 loop spans 13 amino acids. Germline V gene data show CDR1 as PRHDT and CDR2 as FYEKMQ (reference sequence). The CDR3 sequence is CASSLNSPYEQYF. The CDR3 nucleotides are TGTGCCAGCAGCTTAAACAGCCCCTACGAGCAGTACTTC.

This clonotype appeared many times. The chain joins TRBV18 to TRBJ2-5; D call uncertain. Germline V gene sequence: CDR1 KGHSH, CDR2 LQKENI. Trimming left V 1 base short and J 0 bases short, with 3 bases between. This CDR3 spans 13 amino acids. CDR3 nucleotides: TGTGCCAGCTCACCACGGAACCAAGAGACCCAGTACTTC. Residues: CASSPRNQETQYF. Supplemented by reference TRBV18 and TRBJ2-5, the full variable domain reads NAGVMQNPRHLVRRRGQEARLRCSPMKGHSHVYWYRQLPEEGLKFMVYLQKENIIDESGMPKERFSAEFPKEGPSILRIQQVVRGDSAAYFCASSPRNQETQYFGPGTRLLVL.

This chain uses TRBV7-3 with TRBJ2-1; 8 bases are a match to TRBD1. Unmatched junction bases numbered 13, after V lost 5 bases and J lost 4 bases. From germline, CDR1 is SGHTA and CDR2 FQGTGA. The CDR3 runs to 17 residues. The CDR3 coding sequence is TGTGCCAGCAGCCTCCGGAGTGGGCAGGGGGCGTACAATGAGCAGTTCTTC. Protein: CASSLRSGQGAYNEQFF.

This clonotype was seen a few times. This chain uses TRBV11-2 with TRBJ2-7, with D possibly being TRBD1 (5 bases). The V gene lost 8 bases and the J gene lost 4 bases, with 18 bases spanning the gap. Germline V gives CDR1 SGHAT, CDR2 FQNNGV. There are 14 residues in the CDR3. CDR3 sequence (DNA): TGTGCCAGCCGCGCGGCCTTCAGGGATTACGAGCAGTACTTC. It encodes CASRAAFRDYEQYF.

This clonotype occurred many times. The J gene is TRBJ2-3, the V gene TRBV27; D is undetermined. The CDR3 spans 13 residues. V lost 3 bases to trimming and J lost 5 bases, with 9 bases between them. Germline V gene data show CDR1 as MNHEY and CDR2 as SMNVEV (reference sequence). The CDR3 DNA reads TGTGCCAGCAGTTTGCAGACGGTAGATACGCAGTATTTT. Its translation is CASSLQTVDTQYF.

Many counts were recorded for this clonotype. The genes are TRBV7-9 and TRBJ2-1; tentative D call: TRBD2 (5 bases). The CDR3 is 12 amino acids. The germline V gene encodes CDR1 SEHNR and CDR2 FQNEAQ (reference sequence). Trimming left V 5 bases short and J 8 bases short, with 10 bases between. For the CDR3, the DNA is TGTGCCAGCAGCCCAGGCGGGTATGAGCAGTTCTTC. Its translation is CASSPGGYEQFF.

This clonotype was observed at least ten times. The V and J genes are TRBV12-3 or TRBV12-4 and TRBJ2-1; D gene unclear. V shed 0 bases and J shed 7 bases, with 13 bases lying between them. This CDR3 is built from 15 residues. This chain's CDR3 is CASSLAAGYLNEQFF. The CDR3 DNA is TGTGCCAGCAGTTTAGCCGCAGGTTACCTTAATGAGCAGTTCTTC.

This clonotype showed up many times. V is TRBV12-3 or TRBV12-4 and J is TRBJ2-2; possibly TRBD2 for D (7 bases). The CDR3 runs 15 residues. V lost 6 bases and J lost 3, with 14 bases in between. The CDR3 nucleotides are TGTGCCAGCAGCCGGGGGGCGGTAGACACCGGGGAGCTGTTTTTT. Translated: CASSRGAVDTGELFF.

As for this clonotype: Since a much larger clone is just one base distant, this may be a read error. DNA of the CDR3: TGTGCCAGCAGGAGGGGGACCGGGAATCAGCCCCAGCATTTT. Translation: CASRRGTGNQPQHF. The chain combines TRBV27 with TRBJ1-5; D is perhaps TRBD1 (6 bases). V was trimmed by 6 bases and J by 4 bases, leaving 13 bases between them. Germline CDR1 and CDR2: MNHEY and SMNVEV (reference sequence). This CDR3 is built from 14 residues.